A single sample is the source of the 3 T cell receptor beta chains below, sequenced in a study of cytomegalovirus exposure and HLA in healthy donors. A multiplex PCR was run with 60 Vbeta primers and 13 Jbeta primers. Generated by immunoSEQ multiplex PCR, the TCRdb table keeps only in-frame clones and is missing some. The data contain roughly 71,000 clones, 65% to 70% of them seen just once; the ten biggest clones take up approximately 21%. What was sequenced was PBMCs. The source is a man aged 35 to 55 in good health and CMV-seropositive.

V is TRBV28 and J is TRBJ1-1; 10 bases align to TRBD1. The CDR3 has 15 residues. CDR1 is MDHEN, CDR2 SYDVKM, per germline. Trimming removed 5 bases from V and 4 bases from J; junction bases left unmatched: 7. CDR3 loop: CASSPPDRGVTEAFF. As DNA, the CDR3 is TGTGCCAGCAGTCCCCCGGACAGGGGGGTCACTGAAGCTTTCTTT. Supplemented by reference TRBV28 and TRBJ1-1, the full variable domain reads DVKVTQSSRYLVKRTGEKVFLECVQDMDHENMFWYRQDPGLGLRLIYFSYDVKMKEKGDIPEGYSVSREKKERFSLILESASTNQTSMYLCASSPPDRGVTEAFFGQGTRLTVV.

The rearrangement joins TRBV10-2 to TRBJ1-1; maybe TRBD1 (5 bases). Germline V gene lookup returns CDR1 WSHSY and CDR2 SAAADI. V lost 7 bases, J lost 0 bases, and 12 bases lay in between. The CDR3 spans 14 residues. CDR3: CASKSEGLNTEAFF. Written as DNA, the CDR3 is TGCGCCAGCAAATCGGAGGGACTGAACACTGAAGCTTTCTTT.

The chain links TRBV21-1 to TRBJ2-7; the tabulated D call, TRBD2, remains unverified against the DNA. TRBV21-1 constitutes a pseudogene. The CDR3 totals 15 residues. CDR3 residues: CASSPRRRSSHEQYF. CDR3 DNA sequence: TGTGCCAGCAGCCCCCGGCGGAGGTCGAGCCACGAGCAGTACTTC.